Each of the 24 T cell receptor beta chains below was sequenced from the same sample in a study of technical replicates of blood from several donors listed by TCRdb under 2017. Libraries were built with the immunoSEQ multiplex PCR assay. Drawn from immuneACCESS, this table holds only the in-frame rearrangements with V and J called that TCRdb kept. Clones are partly lost; checked studies trace under half to an unresolved V gene and leave the rest unexplained. This sample comprises approximately 15,000 clones, 75% to 90% of them detected only once. The top ten clonotypes cover about an eighth of the sample. Sequences were obtained from PBMCs. These receptors all stem from a human donor in good health.

This clone showed up just a few times. The chain couples TRBV4-2 to TRBJ2-5, with 11 bases that match TRBD2. This CDR3 has 17 residues. Looked up from germline, CDR1 is LGHNA and CDR2 is YNFKEQ. Trimming cost V 4 bases and J 7 bases; bases outside gene matches: 14. CDR3 in amino acids: CASSRSLAGGFGATQYF. CDR3 DNA sequence: TGTGCCAGCAGCCGATCCCTAGCGGGAGGATTCGGTGCGACCCAGTACTTC.

This rearrangement joins TRBV28 to TRBJ1-4; D is possibly TRBD1 (5 bases). The CDR3 length is 13 residues. Trimming stripped 4 bases from V and 6 bases from J, with 9 bases between. In germline, CDR1 is MDHEN, CDR2 SYDVKM. The CDR3 protein is CASSSGADEKLFF. The CDR3 DNA reads as TGTGCCAGCAGTTCTGGGGCCGATGAAAAACTGTTTTTT.

V is TRBV5-6 and J is TRBJ1-3, with no clear D. V was trimmed by 1 base and J by 0 bases, leaving 14 bases between them. CDR1 is SGHDT, CDR2 YYEEEE, per germline. CDR3 size: 17 residues. Written as DNA, the CDR3 is TGTGCCAGCAGCTTGCGAGGTAGCAGCTTCTCTGGAAACACCATATATTTT. It codes for CASSLRGSSFSGNTIYF. Full variable domain (outside the CDR3, taken from reference TRBV5-6 and TRBJ1-3): DAGVTQSPTHLIKTRGQQVTLRCSPKSGHDTVSWYQQALGQGPQFIFQYYEEEERQRGNFPDRFSGHQFPNYSSELNVNALLLGDSALYLCASSLRGSSFSGNTIYFGEGSWLTVV.

The rearrangement uses TRBV29-1 and TRBJ2-7; 11 nucleotides align to TRBD2. Looked up from germline, CDR1 is SQVTM and CDR2 is ANQGSEA. J gave up 6 bases and V 5 bases, and 6 bases lay outside the gene matches. The CDR3 contains 13 residues. This chain's CDR3 is CSVKGGLAAEQYF. The CDR3 bases are TGCAGCGTTAAGGGGGGACTAGCGGCCGAGCAGTACTTC.

This chain uses TRBV7-6 with TRBJ2-7, with TRBD1 matching 7 bases. CDR3 size: 12 residues. Germline assignment: CDR1 SGHVS and CDR2 FNYEAQ. The ends lost 5 bases at V and 7 bases at J; junction bases unmatched: 5. The CDR3 is CASSKQGSEQYF. The DNA for the CDR3 is TGTGCCAGCAGCAAACAGGGGAGTGAGCAGTACTTC.

The chain employs TRBV7-8 and TRBJ2-7; the match to TRBD2 covers 14 bases. Germline values: CDR1 SGHVS, CDR2 FQNEAQ. The CDR3 sequence is 15 residues long. V dropped 5 bases and J dropped 4; count of bases not matched to a gene: 4. As DNA, the CDR3 is TGTGCCAGCAGCAGACTAGCGGGAGGGATATACGAGCAGTACTTC. This encodes CASSRLAGGIYEQYF.

The chain recombines TRBV7-8 with TRBJ1-2; possible D gene TRBD1, 6 bases. The CDR3 covers 15 residues. Trimming left V 8 bases short and J 5 bases short, with 21 bases between. Germline V gene data show CDR1 as SGHVS and CDR2 as FQNEAQ. CDR3 in amino acids: CASGGGHPNYYGYTF. CDR3 nucleotide sequence: TGTGCCAGCGGGGGGGGACATCCTAACTATTATGGCTACACCTTC.

The chain joins TRBV5-1 to TRBJ2-2; 7 nucleotides line up with TRBD2. The CDR3 is made up of 16 amino acids. Germline-derived CDR1 and CDR2 are SGHRS and YFSETQ. V gave up 1 base and J gave up 5 bases; unmatched junction bases: 8. CDR3 in amino acids: CASSLQGGSRTGELFF. In nucleotides, the CDR3 is TGCGCCAGCAGCTTGCAGGGAGGGTCGAGGACCGGGGAGCTGTTTTTT.

In this sample, this clone turned up once. The chain carries TRBV30 and TRBJ2-3; weak D call: TRBD2 (6 bases). Germline V gene lookup returns CDR1 GTSNPN and CDR2 SVGIG (reference sequence). The V end lost 7 bases, the J end lost 6 bases, and 17 bases lay between the germline ends. The CDR3 consists of 13 residues. The CDR3 nucleotides are TGTGCCTCGGCTCGACGGGAGAGTGATACGCAGTATTTT. The encoded protein is CASARRESDTQYF.

This clone occurred once. This rearrangement joins TRBV6-1 to TRBJ2-1; 12 positions match TRBD2. This CDR3 has 15 residues. Unmatched junction bases numbered 2, after V lost 2 bases and J lost 6 bases. CDR1 and CDR2 from the germline V gene are MNHNS and SASEGT. In nucleotides, the CDR3 is TGTGCCAGCAGTGAACTAGCGGGAGGGCCCAATGAGCAGTTCTTC. This codes for CASSELAGGPNEQFF.

The chain couples TRBV5-1 to TRBJ2-7, with TRBD1 identical over 7 bases. The CDR3 spans 14 residues. The germline V gene encodes CDR1 SGHRS and CDR2 YFSETQ. J was trimmed by 2 bases and V by 4 bases; bases with no gene match: 6. The CDR3 DNA reads as TGCGCCAGCAGCCTTGGTCAGGGGGCCTACGAGCAGTACTTC. Translation gives CASSLGQGAYEQYF.

This clone has just a few counts. The chain links TRBV7-9 to TRBJ2-7; 11 nucleotides line up with TRBD1. After removal of 1 base from V and 3 bases from J, the junction contained 8 bases not matched to a gene. The germline V gene encodes CDR1 SEHNR and CDR2 FQNEAQ (reference sequence). This CDR3 region has 17 residues. The CDR3 sequence: CASSLGLGTGGLYEQYF. The CDR3 region has the DNA TGTGCCAGCAGCTTAGGGCTCGGGACAGGGGGTCTCTACGAGCAGTACTTC.

This clone was picked up a small number of times. This chain links TRBV5-1 with TRBJ1-1; a weak D match, TRBD1 (5 bases). The CDR3 is 15 residues long. The germline V and J ends were trimmed by 0 bases and 1 base, with 10 bases remaining between them. CDR1 and CDR2 from the germline V gene are SGHRS and YFSETQ. The CDR3 region has the DNA TGCGCCAGCAGCTTGGTCCCCGGGGGGAACACTGAAGCTTTCTTT. This gives the protein CASSLVPGGNTEAFF.

The chain carries TRBV10-3 and TRBJ2-3, with D perhaps matching TRBD2 (5 bases). V was clipped by 0 bases and J by 7 bases, with 11 bases between them. This CDR3 is 14 amino acids long. The germline V gene has CDR1 ENHRY and CDR2 SYGVKD. The CDR3 protein is CAISESVREYTQYF. In DNA form, the CDR3 reads TGTGCCATCAGTGAGTCCGTGAGGGAATATACGCAGTATTTT.

The chain uses TRBV18 and TRBJ1-2, with D perhaps TRBD1 (5 bases). V gave up 0 bases and J gave up 0 bases, with 26 bases separating them. The germline CDR1 and CDR2 sequences are KGHSH and LQKENI. This CDR3 is 21 amino acids long. The CDR3 is CASSPPTLPSQGAKTNYGYTF. The CDR3 DNA reads TGTGCCAGCTCACCACCGACCCTACCGAGTCAGGGCGCAAAAACTAACTATGGCTACACCTTC.

The chain combines TRBV5-6 with TRBJ1-3; 8 nucleotides match TRBD1. The germline CDR1 and CDR2 sequences are SGHDT and YYEEEE. V lost 5 bases to trimming and J lost 1 base; unmatched junction nucleotides: 5. This CDR3 region has 15 residues. CDR3 in DNA: TGTGCCAGCAGAGAGACAGGGGTTTCTGGAAACACCATATATTTT. Amino acids: CASRETGVSGNTIYF.

The chain links TRBV5-1 to TRBJ2-2; 9 bases agree with TRBD1. The V and J ends lost 5 bases and 6 bases, in that order; junction bases with no gene match: 8. The length of the CDR3 is 15 residues. Germline CDR1 and CDR2: SGHRS and YFSETQ. The CDR3 DNA sequence: TGCGCCAGCAGTGCCGGGACAGGGTATGCCGGGGAGCTGTTTTTT. This encodes CASSAGTGYAGELFF.

This chain uses TRBV19 with TRBJ2-3; possible D gene TRBD2, 7 bases. Germline assignment: CDR1 LNHDA and CDR2 SQIVND (reference sequence). V shed 6 bases and J shed 3 bases, with 25 bases lying between them. The CDR3 extends over 18 amino acids. CDR3 sequence reads: CASRARGLSGPPTDTQYF. CDR3 nucleotides: TGTGCCAGTAGGGCCAGGGGACTTAGCGGGCCCCCTACAGATACGCAGTATTTT.

CDR3 sequence: CASSLAASGTLAKNIQYF. The CDR3 DNA reads TGTGCCAGCAGCTTGGCGGCTAGCGGGACCCTAGCCAAAAACATTCAGTACTTC. The chain recombines TRBV5-6 with TRBJ2-4; TRBD2 matches at 9 bases. The CDR3 is made up of 18 amino acids. CDR1 and CDR2 (germline): SGHDT, YYEEEE. V was pared by 0 bases and J by 0 bases, with 7 bases of the junction left unmatched.

The gene calls are TRBV7-9 and TRBJ2-3; a weak D match, TRBD2 (6 bases). V was cut by 2 bases and J by 0 bases, with 12 bases left in between. This CDR3 has 16 amino acids. The germline CDR1 and CDR2 sequences are SEHNR and FQNEAQ (reference sequence). CDR3 nucleotide sequence: TGTGCCAGCAGCTTATCCGGACTAACTAGCACAGATACGCAGTATTTT. This codes for CASSLSGLTSTDTQYF. Full variable domain (rest looked up from reference TRBV7-9 and TRBJ2-3): DTGVSQNPRHKITKRGQNVTFRCDPISEHNRLYWYRQTLGQGPEFLTYFQNEAQLEKSRLLSDRFSAERPKGSFSTLEIQRTEQGDSAMYLCASSLSGLTSTDTQYFGPGTRLTVL.

The chain has TRBV10-1 and TRBJ1-4; D call uncertain. The CDR3 consists of 18 residues. Between the trimmed V and J ends, which lost 7 bases and 0 bases, there was a span of 21 bases. Germline lookup yields CDR1 WNHNN and CDR2 SYGVQD (reference sequence). The CDR3 DNA reads as TGCGCCAGCACGAAGGCTACTATCATACGAGCAACTAATGAAAAACTGTTTTTT. It yields the protein CASTKATIIRATNEKLFF.

This rearrangement joins TRBV30 to TRBJ1-5; 11 bases fit TRBD1. This CDR3 comprises 17 residues. In germline, CDR1 is GTSNPN, CDR2 SVGIG (reference sequence). V shed 3 bases and J 5 bases; nucleotides not matched to a gene: 12. CDR3 in DNA: TGTGCCTGGAGCCGTACGACCGGGACAGGGGGTGATCAGCCCCAGCATTTT. Protein: CAWSRTTGTGGDQPQHF.

The chain carries TRBV9 and TRBJ1-1, with D tentatively TRBD1 (6 bases). From germline, CDR1 is SGDLS and CDR2 YYNGEE. The CDR3 is 16 residues long. V lost 0 bases, J lost 0 bases, and 12 bases lay in between. CDR3 bases: TGTGCCAGCAGCGTAGGACAGGTGTACATGAACACTGAAGCTTTCTTT. It yields the protein CASSVGQVYMNTEAFF.

The chain recombines TRBV10-3 with TRBJ1-2; D remains unclear. Trimming took 3 bases from V and 1 from J, leaving 6 bases between them. The CDR3 extends over 13 amino acids. Germline V gene sequence: CDR1 ENHRY, CDR2 SYGVKD. The CDR3 DNA is TGTGCCATCAGTGATGTCCGTAACTATGGCTACACCTTC. This translates into CAISDVRNYGYTF.